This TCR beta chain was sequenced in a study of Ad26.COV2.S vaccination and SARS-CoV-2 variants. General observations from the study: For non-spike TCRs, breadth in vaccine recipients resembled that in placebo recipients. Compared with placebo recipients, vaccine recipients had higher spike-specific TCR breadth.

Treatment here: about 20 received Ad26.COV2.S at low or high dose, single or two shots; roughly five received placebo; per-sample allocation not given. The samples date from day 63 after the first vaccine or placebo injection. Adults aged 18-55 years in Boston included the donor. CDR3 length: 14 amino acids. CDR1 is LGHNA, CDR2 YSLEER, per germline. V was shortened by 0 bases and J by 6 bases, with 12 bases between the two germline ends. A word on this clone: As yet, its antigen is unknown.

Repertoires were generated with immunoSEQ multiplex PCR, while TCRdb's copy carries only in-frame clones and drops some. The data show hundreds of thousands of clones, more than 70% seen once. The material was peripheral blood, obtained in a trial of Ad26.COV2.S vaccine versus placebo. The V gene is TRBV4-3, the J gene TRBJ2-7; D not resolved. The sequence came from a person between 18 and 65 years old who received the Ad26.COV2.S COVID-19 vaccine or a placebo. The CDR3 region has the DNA TGCGCCAGCAGCCAAGAAAAGACCGTTAGCGAGCAGTACTTC. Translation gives CASSQEKTVSEQYF.